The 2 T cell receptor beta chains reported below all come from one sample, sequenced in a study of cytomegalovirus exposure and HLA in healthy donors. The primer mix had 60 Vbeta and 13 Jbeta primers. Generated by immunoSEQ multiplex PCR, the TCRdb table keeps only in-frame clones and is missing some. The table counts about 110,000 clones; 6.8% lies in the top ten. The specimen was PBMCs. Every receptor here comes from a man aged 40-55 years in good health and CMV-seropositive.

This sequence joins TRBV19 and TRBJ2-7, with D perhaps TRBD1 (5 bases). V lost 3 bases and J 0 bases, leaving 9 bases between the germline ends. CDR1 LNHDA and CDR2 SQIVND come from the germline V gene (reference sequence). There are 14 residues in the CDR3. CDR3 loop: CASSMGQGSYEQYF. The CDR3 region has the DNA TGTGCCAGTAGTATGGGCCAGGGCTCCTACGAGCAGTACTTC.

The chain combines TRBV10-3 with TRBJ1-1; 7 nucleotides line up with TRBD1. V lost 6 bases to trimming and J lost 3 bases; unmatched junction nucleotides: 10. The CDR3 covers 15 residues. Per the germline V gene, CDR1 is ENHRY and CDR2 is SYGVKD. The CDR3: CAIRERGQRDTEAFF. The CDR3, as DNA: TGTGCCATCAGAGAACGGGGACAGAGAGACACTGAAGCTTTCTTT.